These 30 T cell receptor beta chains share one sample of origin, sequenced in a study of shared clonotypes between healthy human individuals. Profiled with immunoSEQ multiplex PCR; TCRdb holds only in-frame clones, not every one. The repertoire holds 2 million to 2.5 million clones, with 85% to 95% as singletons. The sample taken for sequencing was naive CD4+ T cells from PBMCs. Subset in this sample: CD45RA+ positively selected. The receptors were sampled from a man between 18 and 35 years old in good health. Some clones in this sample may be carry-over from other donors' samples.

This chain uses TRBV18 with TRBJ2-7; 7 bases match TRBD1. The CDR3 is 17 amino acids. The V gene's germline CDR1 is KGHSH and CDR2 LQKENI. Losses at the gene ends were 6 bases for V and 2 bases for J; bases not matched to a gene: 16. The CDR3 loop reads CASSPGGDRDRPYEQYF. For the CDR3, the DNA is TGTGCCAGCTCCCCGGGCGGCGACCGGGACAGACCCTACGAGCAGTACTTC. Drawing the rest from reference TRBV18 and TRBJ2-7, the complete variable domain is NAGVMQNPRHLVRRRGQEARLRCSPMKGHSHVYWYRQLPEEGLKFMVYLQKENIIDESGMPKERFSAEFPKEGPSILRIQQVVRGDSAAYFCASSPGGDRDRPYEQYFGPGTRLTVT.

The gene calls are TRBV28 and TRBJ2-1; possibly TRBD1 for D (7 bases). The CDR3 length is 15 residues. Germline-derived CDR1 and CDR2 are MDHEN and SYDVKM. Between the trimmed V and J ends, which lost 6 bases and 5 bases, there was a span of 17 bases. In DNA form, the CDR3 reads TGTGCCAGCAGCGGATGGAGGGGGCGGGACAATGAGCAGTTCTTC. Its protein is CASSGWRGRDNEQFF.

In regard to this clone: The sample has other DNA sequences that encode this CDR3 too. V usage is TRBV9 and J usage is TRBJ2-2; the D is unclear. Trimming cost V 0 bases and J 2 bases, with 5 bases left between them. The CDR3 loop spans 14 amino acids. In germline, CDR1 is SGDLS, CDR2 YYNGEE. The CDR3 region is CASSVVSNTGELFF. CDR3 DNA sequence: TGTGCCAGCAGCGTAGTGAGTAACACCGGGGAGCTGTTTTTT.

This chain joins TRBV28 and TRBJ1-1, with TRBD1 identical over 8 bases. V shed 4 bases and J 0 bases; nucleotides not matched to a gene: 13. Per the germline V gene, CDR1 is MDHEN and CDR2 is SYDVKM. The CDR3 spans 18 residues. This CDR3 is CASSSYLVRQGLNTEAFF. In nucleotides, the CDR3 is TGTGCCAGCAGTTCCTACCTGGTCCGACAGGGGCTGAACACTGAAGCTTTCTTT. Full variable domain (rest looked up from reference TRBV28 and TRBJ1-1): DVKVTQSSRYLVKRTGEKVFLECVQDMDHENMFWYRQDPGLGLRLIYFSYDVKMKEKGDIPEGYSVSREKKERFSLILESASTNQTSMYLCASSSYLVRQGLNTEAFFGQGTRLTVV.

The rearrangement joins TRBV6-6 to TRBJ2-7, with D unresolved. V dropped 6 bases and J dropped 6 bases, with 15 bases sitting between them. CDR1 and CDR2 from the germline V gene are MNHNY and SVGAGI (reference sequence). This CDR3 region has 13 residues. CDR3 sequence (DNA): TGTGCCAGCAGCTACCGGACCCCCCCCGAGCAGTACTTC. This gives the protein CASSYRTPPEQYF.

The chain couples TRBV5-1 to TRBJ2-7; D is tentatively TRBD1 or TRBD2 (5 bases each). The CDR3 runs 17 residues. Trimming cost V 4 bases and J 5 bases, with 25 bases left between them. Germline V lookup: CDR1 SGHRS, CDR2 YFSETQ. The CDR3: CASSVGISFMGEDEQYF. The CDR3 nucleotides are TGCGCCAGCAGCGTGGGTATATCTTTTATGGGGGAAGACGAGCAGTACTTC.

The chain combines TRBV23-1 with TRBJ1-2; D may be TRBD1 (5 bases). TRBV23-1 is recorded as an ORF, its role being uncertain. The germline V and J ends were trimmed by 6 bases and 3 bases, with 14 bases remaining between them. CDR3 length: 14 residues. The CDR3 nucleotides are TGCGCCAGCAGAAACCCGGGACCCCACTATGGCTACACCTTC. This gives the protein CASRNPGPHYGYTF.

The gene calls are TRBV5-1 and TRBJ2-3; D is undetermined. Germline V gene lookup returns CDR1 SGHRS and CDR2 YFSETQ. The CDR3 sequence is 17 residues long. The V and J ends lost 4 bases and 2 bases respectively, with 20 bases between them. The CDR3, as DNA: TGCGCCAGCAGCCCCTACCCGGACCTAACCACCACAGATACGCAGTATTTT. As protein: CASSPYPDLTTTDTQYF.

The CDR3 protein is CAWRGGLGYYEQYF. CDR3 sequence (DNA): TGTGCCTGGAGGGGCGGTTTAGGGTACTACGAGCAGTACTTC. The chain has TRBV30 and TRBJ2-7, with D unclear. The germline gives CDR1 GTSNPN, CDR2 SVGIG (reference sequence). This CDR3 region has 14 residues. V was clipped by 3 bases and J by 3 bases, with 15 bases between them.

V is TRBV7-2 and J is TRBJ2-2; TRBD2 matches 8 bases. The junction had 4 bases not matched to a gene; V was cut back by 8 bases and J by 2 bases. Germline assignment: CDR1 SGHTA and CDR2 FQGNSA. This CDR3 contains 14 residues. CDR3: CASCTSGNTGELFF. For the CDR3, the DNA is TGTGCCAGCTGCACTAGCGGCAACACCGGGGAGCTGTTTTTT.

This sequence joins TRBV7-2 and TRBJ2-5; D unresolved. The length of the CDR3 is 13 residues. The V gene lost 0 bases and the J gene lost 0 bases, with 2 bases spanning the gap. Per germline, CDR1 SGHTA and CDR2 FQGNSA. The CDR3 coding sequence is TGTGCCAGCAGCTTAGCCAACCAAGAGACCCAGTACTTC. Residues: CASSLANQETQYF. The full variable domain, its missing parts supplied by reference TRBV7-2 and TRBJ2-5, is GAGVSQSPSNKVTEKGKDVELRCDPISGHTALYWYRQSLGQGLEFLIYFQGNSAPDKSGLPSDRFSAERTGGSVSTLTIQRTQQEDSAVYLCASSLANQETQYFGPGTRLLVL.

The V gene is TRBV2, the J gene TRBJ1-4; D is uncertain. The CDR3 contains 14 residues. The V and J ends lost 2 bases and 8 bases respectively, with 12 bases between them. Germline V gene data show CDR1 as SNHLY and CDR2 as FYNNEI. The CDR3 here is CASSEMQAPEKLFF. The CDR3 DNA reads as TGTGCCAGCAGTGAAATGCAGGCTCCGGAAAAACTGTTTTTT.

V and J are TRBV6-5 and TRBJ1-1; TRBD1 is a possible D gene (5 bases). From germline, CDR1 is MNHEY and CDR2 SVGAGI. The CDR3 extends over 14 amino acids. V was pared by 6 bases and J by 1 base, with 12 bases between. CDR3 coding DNA: TGTGCCAGCAGCCCCAGGGCAGAGAACACTGAAGCTTTCTTT. Protein sequence: CASSPRAENTEAFF.

The V and J genes are TRBV28 and TRBJ2-7; TRBD1 agrees at 10 bases. The germline CDR1 and CDR2 sequences are MDHEN and SYDVKM. This CDR3 is 15 amino acids long. V was clipped by 1 base and J by 3 bases; unmatched bases: 3. In DNA, the CDR3 is TGTGCCAGCAGTTTATCGGGACAGGGGTTCTACGAGCAGTACTTC. It is translated as CASSLSGQGFYEQYF.

The chain carries TRBV2 and TRBJ2-7; TRBD2 agrees at 10 bases. The CDR3 is 16 amino acids. V lost 6 bases, J lost 2 bases, and 10 bases stayed unmatched. Looked up from germline, CDR1 is SNHLY and CDR2 is FYNNEI. CDR3 loop: CASRGHPSGSTYEQYF. CDR3 bases: TGTGCCAGCAGGGGGCACCCTAGCGGGAGTACCTACGAGCAGTACTTC.

The rearrangement links TRBV5-4 to TRBJ2-3, with D perhaps matching TRBD2 (5 bases). The ends were cut back, 5 bases at V and 0 bases at J, with 13 bases in the middle. Per the germline V gene, CDR1 is SGHNT and CDR2 is YYREEE (reference sequence). The CDR3 has 15 residues. CDR3 sequence reads: CASRSRSGSTDTQYF. The CDR3 DNA reads as TGTGCCAGCAGGTCCCGCTCGGGGAGCACAGATACGCAGTATTTT.

V gene TRBV28 combines with J gene TRBJ2-3, with D unresolved. CDR3 length: 14 residues. CDR1 and CDR2 from the germline V gene are MDHEN and SYDVKM. Trimming removed 4 bases from V and 2 bases from J, with 10 bases in between. As DNA, the CDR3 is TGTGCCAGCAGTTCACGCGTGAACACAGATACGCAGTATTTT. It yields the protein CASSSRVNTDTQYF.

This clone was observed once. The chain employs TRBV4-2 and TRBJ1-5, with no clear D. The germline gives CDR1 LGHNA, CDR2 YNFKEQ. This CDR3 region has 16 residues. The V gene lost 1 base and the J gene lost 0 bases, with 10 bases spanning the gap. This CDR3 is CASSQGVSHSNQPQHF. CDR3 DNA: TGTGCCAGCAGCCAAGGAGTGAGCCATAGCAATCAGCCCCAGCATTTT.

As concerns this clone: The same CDR3 is also encoded by other DNA sequences in this sample. The chain uses TRBV7-2 and TRBJ2-1; no definite D call. The germline V gene has CDR1 SGHTA and CDR2 FQGNSA. This CDR3 has 15 amino acids. Trimming removed 1 base from V and 0 bases from J, with 7 bases in between. The CDR3 is CASSLDSSSYNEQFF. The CDR3 DNA is TGTGCCAGCAGCTTAGACTCGAGCTCCTACAATGAGCAGTTCTTC. The whole variable domain, remainder taken from reference TRBV7-2 and TRBJ2-1, is GAGVSQSPSNKVTEKGKDVELRCDPISGHTALYWYRQSLGQGLEFLIYFQGNSAPDKSGLPSDRFSAERTGGSVSTLTIQRTQQEDSAVYLCASSLDSSSYNEQFFGPGTRLTVL.

A remark on this clone: Other nucleotide sequences in the sample specify the same CDR3. The chain uses TRBV7-9 and TRBJ2-3, with unresolved D. The V and J ends lost 5 bases and 4 bases respectively, with 4 bases between them. There are 11 residues in the CDR3. Germline CDR1 reads SEHNR; CDR2 reads FQNEAQ (reference sequence). CDR3: CASSLSDTQYF. The DNA of the CDR3 is TGTGCCAGCAGCCTATCAGATACGCAGTATTTT.

On this clone itself: The same CDR3 also results from other DNA sequences found in this sample. CDR3 DNA: TGTGCCAGCTCCCCTAGCGTGACCGGGGAGCTGTTTTTT. It specifies CASSPSVTGELFF. The rearrangement joins TRBV18 to TRBJ2-2, with a tentative D call TRBD2 (6 bases). There are 13 residues in the CDR3. Germline CDR1 and CDR2: KGHSH and LQKENI. Between the trimmed V and J ends, which lost 6 bases and 5 bases, there was a span of 10 bases. Full variable domain (missing parts from reference TRBV18 and TRBJ2-2): NAGVMQNPRHLVRRRGQEARLRCSPMKGHSHVYWYRQLPEEGLKFMVYLQKENIIDESGMPKERFSAEFPKEGPSILRIQQVVRGDSAAYFCASSPSVTGELFFGEGSRLTVL.

The chain has TRBV28 and TRBJ1-4; D is uncertain. Germline V gives CDR1 MDHEN, CDR2 SYDVKM. V was cut by 5 bases and J by 7 bases, with 14 bases left in between. The CDR3 consists of 14 residues. The CDR3 protein is CASSTGGIGEKLFF. The CDR3 DNA follows: TGTGCCAGCAGTACCGGAGGGATCGGTGAAAAACTGTTTTTT.

The chain uses TRBV10-3 and TRBJ2-1; 7 bases are a match to TRBD2. CDR1 and CDR2 (germline): ENHRY, SYGVKD. This CDR3 has 15 amino acids. The trim removed 10 bases at V and 3 bases at J, leaving 12 bases unmatched. CDR3 in amino acids: CATARTSVSYNEQFF. In DNA form, the CDR3 reads TGTGCCACCGCTCGTACTAGCGTAAGCTACAATGAGCAGTTCTTC.

The chain links TRBV7-8 to TRBJ2-7; 9 bases match TRBD1. Trimming cost V 5 bases and J 0 bases; bases outside gene matches: 5. Germline V gene lookup returns CDR1 SGHVS and CDR2 FQNEAQ. The length of the CDR3 is 15 residues. The CDR3 DNA reads as TGTGCCAGCAGCCAAACAGGGGGCCTCTCCTACGAGCAGTACTTC. It translates to CASSQTGGLSYEQYF.

The chain uses TRBV7-8 and TRBJ2-7; 8 nucleotides agree with TRBD1. CDR3 length: 14 residues. CDR1 is SGHVS and CDR2 is FQNEAQ in the germline V gene. The J segment lost 5 bases and the V segment lost 6 bases, leaving 9 bases of the junction unmatched. CDR3 in amino acids: CASRSGTGINEQYF. The DNA for the CDR3 is TGTGCCAGCAGATCCGGGACAGGAATCAACGAGCAGTACTTC.

The chain has TRBV5-6 and TRBJ2-7; 12 bases are a match to TRBD1. The CDR3 sequence is 14 residues long. Germline V gives CDR1 SGHDT, CDR2 YYEEEE. The trim removed 4 bases at V and 5 bases at J, leaving 4 bases unmatched. CDR3 region: CASSDGTGGNEQYF. Here the CDR3 DNA reads TGTGCCAGCAGCGACGGGACAGGGGGCAACGAGCAGTACTTC.

The chain has TRBV27 and TRBJ1-4, with no clear D. This CDR3 has 15 residues. The V and J ends lost 4 bases and 10 bases respectively, with 19 bases between them. Germline assignment: CDR1 MNHEY and CDR2 SMNVEV (reference sequence). This CDR3 reads CASSSGPDYMGKLFF. The CDR3 DNA reads as TGTGCCAGCAGTTCCGGACCCGATTATATGGGAAAACTGTTTTTT.

This clone was seen a single time. The J gene is TRBJ2-1, the V gene TRBV7-3; possible D gene TRBD2, 5 bases. From germline, CDR1 is SGHTA and CDR2 FQGTGA. Trimming removed 5 bases from V and 5 bases from J, with 13 bases in between. The CDR3 runs 14 residues. The CDR3 is CASSPRGHNNEQFF. DNA for the CDR3: TGTGCCAGCAGCCCTCGGGGTCACAACAATGAGCAGTTCTTC. Filled out from reference TRBV7-3 and TRBJ2-1, the complete variable domain reads GAGVSQTPSNKVTEKGKYVELRCDPISGHTALYWYRQSLGQGPEFLIYFQGTGAADDSGLPNDRFFAVRPEGSVSTLKIQRTERGDSAVYLCASSPRGHNNEQFFGPGTRLTVL.

The gene calls are TRBV6-5 and TRBJ2-2; TRBD1 is a possible D gene (5 bases). The CDR3 is 14 amino acids. Germline V gene sequence: CDR1 MNHEY, CDR2 SVGAGI. V was clipped by 5 bases and J by 2 bases, with 9 bases between them. This CDR3 reads CASSRRDNTGELFF. CDR3 in DNA: TGTGCCAGCAGTCGCAGGGATAACACCGGGGAGCTGTTTTTT.

The DNA for the CDR3 is TGTGCCAGCAGTGAAGCGGGGACGGCTGGAAACACCATATATTTT. Amino acids: CASSEAGTAGNTIYF. V is TRBV6-1 and J is TRBJ1-3; tentatively, D is TRBD1 (5 bases). This CDR3 has 15 amino acids. Germline V gene data show CDR1 as MNHNS and CDR2 as SASEGT. The V and J ends lost 0 bases and 2 bases respectively, with 8 bases between them.